Following are 10 T cell receptor beta chains from one sample sequenced in a study of OX40 agonist ivuxolimab in advanced cancers. Assay: immunoSEQ multiplex PCR; the TCRdb copy retains only in-frame clones and omits some. The sample includes about 76,000 clones, roughly 86% of them seen just once. Specimen: CD4+ or CD8+ T cells sorted from blood, collected in a trial of the OX40 agonist ivuxolimab. The receptor source for this set is an adult with an advanced solid tumor such as melanoma, head and neck, liver or kidney cancer.

V and J are TRBV28 and TRBJ2-5; D is possibly TRBD2 (6 bases). CDR1 is MDHEN, CDR2 SYDVKM, per germline. V was shortened by 0 bases and J by 7 bases, with 6 bases between the two germline ends. This CDR3 contains 12 residues. The CDR3 sequence: CASSLWRGTQYF. CDR3 in DNA: TGTGCCAGCAGTTTATGGCGGGGGACCCAGTACTTC.

The V call is TRBV10-1, the J call TRBJ2-1; D is unresolved. This CDR3 has 16 amino acids. The germline V gene has CDR1 WNHNN and CDR2 SYGVQD (reference sequence). V lost 0 bases, J lost 2 bases, and 11 bases lay in between. The CDR3 region is CASSESAGTTYNEQFF. For the CDR3, the DNA is TGCGCCAGCAGTGAGTCCGCAGGAACTACCTACAATGAGCAGTTCTTC.

The chain couples TRBV4-3 to TRBJ2-2; D is possibly TRBD1 (5 bases). The CDR3 covers 15 residues. Trimming left V 1 base short and J 7 bases short, with 13 bases between. Germline CDR1 and CDR2: LGHNA and YSLEER. The DNA of the CDR3 is TGCGCCAGCAGCCAAGGGTCCAGGGATGTCGGGGAGCTGTTTTTT. This gives the protein CASSQGSRDVGELFF.

The gene calls are TRBV5-1 and TRBJ2-3, with D tentatively TRBD1 or TRBD2 (5 bases each). CDR3 length: 17 residues. Trimming left V 0 bases short and J 3 bases short, with 17 bases between. In germline, CDR1 is SGHRS, CDR2 YFSETQ. CDR3 residues: CASSLAWGRGETDTQYF. As DNA, the CDR3 is TGCGCCAGCAGCTTGGCCTGGGGTAGAGGGGAAACAGATACGCAGTATTTT.

CDR3 sequence: CAWTLTGARMRGYTF. The CDR3 coding sequence is TGTGCCTGGACACTTACAGGGGCCCGCATGAGGGGCTACACCTTC. The genes are TRBV30 and TRBJ1-2; the match to TRBD1 covers 7 bases. This CDR3 region has 15 residues. V lost 4 bases and J lost 8; bases outside the gene matches: 16. Germline CDR1 is GTSNPN and CDR2 is SVGIG (reference sequence).

This clone showed up just a few times. The V call is TRBV5-6, the J call TRBJ2-3; 8 nucleotides match TRBD1. CDR3 length: 17 amino acids. Per the germline V gene, CDR1 is SGHDT and CDR2 is YYEEEE. Losses at the gene ends were 4 bases for V and 6 bases for J; bases not matched to a gene: 16. The CDR3: CASSTYGTGNPGDTQYF. CDR3 sequence (DNA): TGTGCCAGCAGCACCTACGGGACAGGCAATCCGGGGGATACGCAGTATTTT. Filled out from reference TRBV5-6 and TRBJ2-3, the complete variable domain reads DAGVTQSPTHLIKTRGQQVTLRCSPKSGHDTVSWYQQALGQGPQFIFQYYEEEERQRGNFPDRFSGHQFPNYSSELNVNALLLGDSALYLCASSTYGTGNPGDTQYFGPGTRLTVL.

This clone appeared a single time. This chain connects TRBV7-8 to TRBJ2-5, with 8 bases fitting TRBD2. Losses at the gene ends were 2 bases for V and 2 bases for J; bases not matched to a gene: 4. The CDR3 contains 15 residues. The germline V gene has CDR1 SGHVS and CDR2 FQNEAQ. CDR3 bases: TGTGCCAGCAGCTTAAATAGCGGGGCGCAAGAGACCCAGTACTTC. Translated: CASSLNSGAQETQYF. Together with reference TRBV7-8 and TRBJ2-5, the CDR3 gives the full variable domain: GAGVSQSPRYKVAKRGQDVALRCDPISGHVSLFWYQQALGQGPEFLTYFQNEAQLDKSGLPSDRFFAERPEGSVSTLKIQRTQQEDSAVYLCASSLNSGAQETQYFGPGTRLLVL.

The genes are TRBV5-1 and TRBJ2-7, with D uncertain. The CDR3 sequence is 12 residues long. Germline values: CDR1 SGHRS, CDR2 YFSETQ. V lost 5 bases and J 0 bases, leaving 6 bases between the germline ends. The CDR3 loop reads CASSKDSYEQYF. CDR3 DNA sequence: TGCGCCAGCAGTAAGGACTCCTACGAGCAGTACTTC.

V and J are TRBV14 and TRBJ2-1, with 8 positions matching TRBD2. The CDR3 length is 16 residues. Germline V lookup: CDR1 SGHDN, CDR2 FVKESK. The J segment lost 5 bases and the V segment lost 4 bases, leaving 10 bases of the junction unmatched. This CDR3 reads CASSRYGGGRDNEQFF. Here the CDR3 DNA reads TGTGCCAGCAGCCGATACGGGGGGGGAAGGGACAATGAGCAGTTCTTC.

V usage is TRBV27 and J usage is TRBJ1-1; D is unresolved. Trimming shortened V by 7 bases and J by 7 bases, and 19 bases separated the two germline ends. The germline V gene has CDR1 MNHEY and CDR2 SMNVEV (reference sequence). The CDR3 runs to 14 residues. The CDR3 sequence: CASKRGQLYGEAFF. CDR3 coding DNA: TGTGCCAGCAAACGAGGGCAATTGTATGGTGAAGCTTTCTTT.